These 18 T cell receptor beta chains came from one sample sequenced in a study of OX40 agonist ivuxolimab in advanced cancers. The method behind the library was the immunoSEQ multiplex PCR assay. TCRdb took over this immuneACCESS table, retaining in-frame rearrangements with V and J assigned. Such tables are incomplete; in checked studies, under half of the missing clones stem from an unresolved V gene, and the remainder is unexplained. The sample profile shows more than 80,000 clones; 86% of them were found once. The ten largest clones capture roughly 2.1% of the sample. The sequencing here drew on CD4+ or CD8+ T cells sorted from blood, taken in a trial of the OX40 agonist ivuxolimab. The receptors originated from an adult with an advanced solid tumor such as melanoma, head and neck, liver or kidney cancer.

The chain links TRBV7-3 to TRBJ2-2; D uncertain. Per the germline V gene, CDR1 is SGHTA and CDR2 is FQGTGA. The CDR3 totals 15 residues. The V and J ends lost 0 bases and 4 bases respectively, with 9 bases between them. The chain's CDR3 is CASSLTSQPTGELFF. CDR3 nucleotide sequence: TGTGCCAGCAGCTTAACCTCCCAGCCCACCGGGGAGCTGTTTTTT.

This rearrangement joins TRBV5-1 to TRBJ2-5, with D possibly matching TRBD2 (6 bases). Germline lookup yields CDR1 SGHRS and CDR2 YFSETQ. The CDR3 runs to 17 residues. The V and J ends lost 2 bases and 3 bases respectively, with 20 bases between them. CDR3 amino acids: CASSFREVGSYKETQYF. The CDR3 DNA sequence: TGCGCCAGCAGCTTTAGGGAGGTTGGGAGTTACAAAGAGACCCAGTACTTC. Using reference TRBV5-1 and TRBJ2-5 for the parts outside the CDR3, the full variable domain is KAGVTQTPRYLIKTRGQQVTLSCSPISGHRSVSWYQQTPGQGLQFLFEYFSETQRNKGNFPGRFSGRQFSNSRSEMNVSTLELGDSALYLCASSFREVGSYKETQYFGPGTRLLVL.

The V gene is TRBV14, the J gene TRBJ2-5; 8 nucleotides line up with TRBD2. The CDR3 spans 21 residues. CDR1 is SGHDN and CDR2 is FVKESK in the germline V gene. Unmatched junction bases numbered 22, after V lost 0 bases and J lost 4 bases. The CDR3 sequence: CASSQESLYAVGTRVRETQYF. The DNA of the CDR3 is TGTGCCAGCAGCCAAGAGAGTCTATACGCGGTCGGGACTAGGGTTCGAGAGACCCAGTACTTC.

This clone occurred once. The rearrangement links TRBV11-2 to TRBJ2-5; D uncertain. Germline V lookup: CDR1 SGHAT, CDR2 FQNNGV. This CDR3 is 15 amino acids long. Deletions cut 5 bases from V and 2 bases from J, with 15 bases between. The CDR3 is CASSPPVRVQETQYF. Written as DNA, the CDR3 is TGTGCCAGCAGCCCCCCCGTAAGGGTTCAAGAGACCCAGTACTTC.

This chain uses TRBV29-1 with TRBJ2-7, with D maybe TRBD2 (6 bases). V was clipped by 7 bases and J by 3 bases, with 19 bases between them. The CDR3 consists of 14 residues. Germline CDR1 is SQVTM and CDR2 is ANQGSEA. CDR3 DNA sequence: TGCAGCGCCCGCGTGGGGGAGGATAGCTACGAGCAGTACTTC. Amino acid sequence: CSARVGEDSYEQYF.

The CDR3: CASSLGLDFSDTQYF. CDR3 in DNA: TGTGCCAGCAGCCTGGGACTAGATTTCTCAGATACGCAGTATTTT. The chain is built from TRBV11-1 and TRBJ2-3; 8 nucleotides agree with TRBD2. The germline V gene has CDR1 SGHAT and CDR2 FQDESV (reference sequence). The V segment lost 5 bases and the J segment 4 bases; nucleotides outside the gene matches: 8. The CDR3 is 15 residues long.

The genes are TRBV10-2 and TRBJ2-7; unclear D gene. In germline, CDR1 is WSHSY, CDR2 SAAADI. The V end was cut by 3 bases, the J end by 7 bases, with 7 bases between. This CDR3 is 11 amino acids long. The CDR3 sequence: CASSDFREQYF. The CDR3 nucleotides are TGCGCCAGCAGTGATTTCCGAGAGCAGTACTTC.

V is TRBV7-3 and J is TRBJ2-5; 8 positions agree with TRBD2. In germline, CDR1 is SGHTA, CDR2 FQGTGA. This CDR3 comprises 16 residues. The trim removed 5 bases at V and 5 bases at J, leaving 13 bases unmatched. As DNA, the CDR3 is TGTGCCAGCAGCCACAGCACTGCGGGAGGCCGGGAGACCCAGTACTTC. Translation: CASSHSTAGGRETQYF.

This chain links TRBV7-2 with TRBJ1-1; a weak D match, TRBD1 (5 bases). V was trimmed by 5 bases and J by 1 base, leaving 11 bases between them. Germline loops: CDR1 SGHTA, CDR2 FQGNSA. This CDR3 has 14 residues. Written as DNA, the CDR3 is TGTGCCAGCAGCCTGGGACGCCAGAACACTGAAGCTTTCTTT. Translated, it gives CASSLGRQNTEAFF.

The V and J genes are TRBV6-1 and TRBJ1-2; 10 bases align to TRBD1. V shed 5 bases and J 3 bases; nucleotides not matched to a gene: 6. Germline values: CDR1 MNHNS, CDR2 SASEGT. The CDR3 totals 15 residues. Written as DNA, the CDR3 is TGTGCCAGCAGTTGGACGACAGGGGGCTACTATGGCTACACCTTC. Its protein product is CASSWTTGGYYGYTF.

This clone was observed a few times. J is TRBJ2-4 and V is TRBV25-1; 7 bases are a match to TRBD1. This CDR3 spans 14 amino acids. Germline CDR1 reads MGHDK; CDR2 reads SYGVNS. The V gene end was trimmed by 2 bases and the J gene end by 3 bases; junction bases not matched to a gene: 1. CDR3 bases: TGTGCCAGCAGTGAAACAGGGGACAAAAACATTCAGTACTTC. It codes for CASSETGDKNIQYF.

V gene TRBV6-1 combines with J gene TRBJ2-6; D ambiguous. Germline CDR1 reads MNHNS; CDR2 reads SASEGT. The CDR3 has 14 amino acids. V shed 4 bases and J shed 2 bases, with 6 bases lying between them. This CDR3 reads CASSGSTGANVLTF. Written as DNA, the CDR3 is TGTGCCAGCAGTGGTTCAACTGGGGCCAACGTCCTGACTTTC.

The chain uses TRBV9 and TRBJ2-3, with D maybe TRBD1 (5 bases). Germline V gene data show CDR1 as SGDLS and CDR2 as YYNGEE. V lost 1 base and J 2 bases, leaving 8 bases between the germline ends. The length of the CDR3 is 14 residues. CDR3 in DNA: TGTGCCAGCAGCGTAATGGACATCACAGATACGCAGTATTTT. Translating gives CASSVMDITDTQYF.

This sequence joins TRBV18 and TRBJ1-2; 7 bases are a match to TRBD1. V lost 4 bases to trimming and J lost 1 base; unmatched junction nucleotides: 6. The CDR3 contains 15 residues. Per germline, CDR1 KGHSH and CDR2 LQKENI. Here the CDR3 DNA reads TGTGCCAGCTCACTAGAGACAGGGAATAACTATGGCTACACCTTC. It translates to CASSLETGNNYGYTF.

The CDR3 region has the DNA TGTGCCAGCAGCTTGGGACAGGGGCTCAGCGGCTACACCTTC. This translates into CASSLGQGLSGYTF. The chain uses TRBV5-4 and TRBJ1-2; 8 bases align to TRBD1. Germline CDR1 SGHNT, CDR2 YYREEE (reference sequence). The junction had 6 bases not matched to a gene; V was cut back by 0 bases and J by 8 bases. CDR3 size: 14 residues.

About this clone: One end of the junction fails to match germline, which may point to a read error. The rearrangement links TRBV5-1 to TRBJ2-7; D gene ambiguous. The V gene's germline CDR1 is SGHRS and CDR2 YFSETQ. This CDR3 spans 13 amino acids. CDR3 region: CASRSQTSYEQYF. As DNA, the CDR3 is TGTGCCAGCAGAAGTCAGACTTCCTACGAGCAGTACTTC.

The CDR3 region has the DNA TGTGCCAGCAGTCAACCGGGGCGGAACACTGAAGCTTTCTTT. It encodes CASSQPGRNTEAFF. V is TRBV6-6 and J is TRBJ1-1; the D gene is possibly TRBD1 (5 bases). Deletions cut 5 bases from V and 1 base from J, with 11 bases between. The CDR3 length is 14 residues. Per the germline V gene, CDR1 is MNHNY and CDR2 is SVGAGI (reference sequence).

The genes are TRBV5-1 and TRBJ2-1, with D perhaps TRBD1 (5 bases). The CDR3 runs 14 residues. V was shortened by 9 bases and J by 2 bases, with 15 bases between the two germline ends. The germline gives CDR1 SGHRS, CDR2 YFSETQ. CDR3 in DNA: TGCGCCACCAAGCAGGGTGATCCCTACAATGAGCAGTTCTTC. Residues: CATKQGDPYNEQFF.